This TCR beta chain derives from a study of shared clonotypes between healthy human individuals. The V gene's germline CDR1 is SEHNR and CDR2 FQNEAQ (reference sequence). Trimming cost V 7 bases and J 4 bases; bases outside gene matches: 10. The length of the CDR3 is 15 residues. The naive CD8 population came from CD45RO-negative cells selected for CCR7, without terminally differentiated effector memory CD45RA+ cells. Here immunoSEQ multiplex PCR was the method, and the copy in TCRdb shows in-frame clones only, minus some. The table has 2 million to 2.5 million clones, about 92% seen once. V gene TRBV7-9 combines with J gene TRBJ2-3; TRBD1 aligns across 8 bases. This receptor was taken from a man in his late teens or twenties in good health. Some clones in this sample may be carry-over from other donors' samples. Sequenced: naive CD8+ T cells from PBMCs. CDR3 nucleotides: TGTGCCAGCACTCCTGGGACAGGTCCTGCAGATACGCAGTATTTT. It yields the protein CASTPGTGPADTQYF.